The next 31 T cell receptor beta chains were all read from a single sample in a study of blood T cells in healthy people across ages. A second PCR, run for about 7 to 12 cycles, used a sample-barcoded 5' primer plus a J-beta primer mix. From the 5' RACE reads, TCRdb called clonotypes with MiXCR, one entry per CDR3 protein. The top ten clones hold roughly 25% of a sample with hundreds of thousands of distinct CDR3 sequences, 60% to 80% of them seen once. Input material: blood. These receptors all stem from a man aged 25-45 years in good health.

The genes are TRBV6-2 or TRBV6-3 and TRBJ2-7; D is undetermined. Deletions cut 0 bases from V and 0 bases from J, with 15 bases between. Germline V lookup: CDR1 MNHEY, CDR2 SVGEGT. The CDR3 consists of 17 residues. CDR3 in DNA: TGTGCCAGCAGTTACTCTACGCGGAGAAACCCCTCCTACGAGCAGTACTTC. Translation: CASSYSTRRNPSYEQYF.

This clonotype was detected a few times. The V gene is TRBV29-1, the J gene TRBJ1-1; D perhaps matches TRBD1 (5 bases). Germline CDR1 reads SQVTM; CDR2 reads ANQGSEA. Trimming took off 4 bases at V and 7 bases at J, with 7 bases between the two ends. This CDR3 has 10 amino acids. CDR3 sequence reads: CSVGQIEAFF. CDR3 in DNA: TGCAGCGTTGGACAGATTGAAGCTTTCTTT.

The rearrangement links TRBV2 to TRBJ2-5; weak D call: TRBD1 (6 bases). Deletions cut 9 bases from V and 0 bases from J, with 14 bases between. CDR1 SNHLY and CDR2 FYNNEI come from the germline V gene. The CDR3 runs 14 residues. The CDR3 bases are TGTGCCAGAACCACCAGGACAGACCAAGAGACCCAGTACTTC. This translates into CARTTRTDQETQYF.

The chain combines TRBV7-2 with TRBJ2-1; D gene uncertain. The CDR3 has 12 residues. The germline V and J ends were trimmed by 1 base and 12 bases, with 10 bases remaining between them. Germline V gene lookup returns CDR1 SGHTA and CDR2 FQGNSA. The CDR3 nucleotides read TGTGCCAGCAGCTTAGAACAGCGCTGGCAGTTCTTC. Its translation is CASSLEQRWQFF.

The genes are TRBV5-1 and TRBJ2-3; D possibly corresponds to TRBD1 (6 bases). This CDR3 is 15 amino acids long. Germline V lookup: CDR1 SGHRS, CDR2 YFSETQ. The V end was cut by 5 bases, the J end by 1 base, with 14 bases between. The CDR3 here is CASSLSTGGTDTQYF. CDR3 in DNA: TGCGCCAGCAGTCTCTCGACAGGAGGCACAGATACGCAGTATTTT.

V and J are TRBV7-9 and TRBJ2-1; 10 positions match TRBD1. The germline V gene encodes CDR1 SEHNR and CDR2 FQNEAQ (reference sequence). After removal of 5 bases from V and 4 bases from J, the junction contained 8 bases not matched to a gene. The CDR3 has 16 residues. This CDR3 is CASSVWTGGDYNEQFF. The CDR3, as DNA: TGTGCCAGCAGCGTTTGGACAGGGGGTGATTACAATGAGCAGTTCTTC.

This clonotype appeared a single time. V is TRBV20-1 and J is TRBJ2-5, with 7 bases lining up with TRBD1. The CDR3 has 14 amino acids. Germline V gene sequence: CDR1 DFQATT, CDR2 SNEGSKA (reference sequence). J gave up 0 bases and V 5 bases, and 6 bases lay outside the gene matches. The CDR3 sequence: CSAGPTGYQETQYF. CDR3 nucleotide sequence: TGCAGTGCTGGCCCGACAGGGTACCAAGAGACCCAGTACTTC.

The chain is built from TRBV7-2 and TRBJ2-1, with D perhaps TRBD2 (6 bases). CDR3 size: 15 residues. V lost 7 bases and J lost 8, with 21 bases in between. Germline V gene sequence: CDR1 SGHTA, CDR2 FQGNSA. CDR3 coding DNA: TGTGCCAGCACCTTGCGGCGGGATCTAGCCGATGAGCAGTTCTTC. Translation gives CASTLRRDLADEQFF.

The chain combines TRBV30 with TRBJ2-1; D not certain. CDR1 is GTSNPN and CDR2 is SVGIG in the germline V gene (reference sequence). The CDR3 runs 10 residues. Deletions cut 5 bases from V and 11 bases from J, with 10 bases between. The CDR3 DNA reads as TGTGCCTGGGAACCCCTCCAGCAGTTCTTC. This translates into CAWEPLQQFF.

The chain couples TRBV13 to TRBJ2-1, with 9 bases matching TRBD2. Germline CDR1 and CDR2: PRHDT and FYEKMQ (reference sequence). This CDR3 spans 15 amino acids. Losses at the gene ends were 3 bases for V and 8 bases for J; bases not matched to a gene: 8. In DNA form, the CDR3 reads TGTGCCAGCAGCTTCCGGGCTAGCGGGGACGATGAGCAGTTCTTC. Translating it yields CASSFRASGDDEQFF. The variable domain in full, completed from reference TRBV13 and TRBJ2-1, reads AAGVIQSPRHLIKEKRETATLKCYPIPRHDTVYWYQQGPGQDPQFLISFYEKMQSDKGSIPDRFSAQQFSDYHSELNMSSLELGDSALYFCASSFRASGDDEQFFGPGTRLTVL.

This chain links TRBV6-5 with TRBJ2-3; D not certain. V gave up 6 bases and J gave up 1 base, with 11 bases separating them. The CDR3 loop spans 14 amino acids. CDR1 is MNHEY, CDR2 SVGAGI, per germline. For the CDR3, the DNA is TGTGCCAGCAGCCCCCTGCCTGGCACAGATACGCAGTATTTT. This gives the protein CASSPLPGTDTQYF.

The gene calls are TRBV12-3 or TRBV12-4 and TRBJ2-7; 10 bases are shared with TRBD1. The CDR3 extends over 16 amino acids. The junction had 7 bases not matched to a gene; V was cut back by 5 bases and J by 0 bases. The CDR3 sequence: CASSKEGQGGSYEQYF. The CDR3 DNA reads as TGTGCCAGCAGTAAAGAAGGACAGGGGGGCTCCTACGAGCAGTACTTC.

The rearrangement joins TRBV6-6 to TRBJ2-5; TRBD1 agrees at 9 bases. TRBJ2-7 explains the end of the DNA better; the J call may be wrong. CDR3 length equals 12 residues. Germline CDR1 MNHNY, CDR2 SVGAGI (reference sequence). The CDR3 nucleotides are TGTGCCGGGGGACAGGGAACCCACGAGCAGTACTTC. It codes for CAGGQGTHEQYF.

The chain joins TRBV6-2 or TRBV6-3 to TRBJ2-6; D not certain. CDR1 is MNHEY, CDR2 SVGEGT, per germline. The CDR3 has 19 amino acids. V gave up 0 bases and J gave up 0 bases, with 15 bases separating them. CDR3 loop: CASSYSTGLSSSGANVLTF. CDR3 coding DNA: TGTGCCAGCAGTTACTCGACTGGGCTTTCTTCCTCTGGGGCCAACGTCCTGACTTTC.

This chain links TRBV7-9 with TRBJ2-3; 13 nucleotides agree with TRBD2. The CDR3 contains 17 residues. CDR1 is SEHNR, CDR2 FQNEAQ, per germline (reference sequence). J gave up 2 bases and V 3 bases, and 5 bases lay outside the gene matches. CDR3 sequence reads: CASSFPTSGGNTDTQYF. The CDR3 DNA reads as TGTGCCAGCAGCTTCCCGACTAGCGGGGGGAACACAGATACGCAGTATTTT.

The chain combines TRBV6-6 with TRBJ1-2, with 7 bases that match TRBD1. The CDR3 contains 12 residues. The J segment lost 11 bases and the V segment lost 5 bases, leaving 8 bases of the junction unmatched. Germline assignment: CDR1 MNHNY and CDR2 SVGAGI (reference sequence). The CDR3: CASSRDSLFYTF. CDR3 in DNA: TGTGCCAGCAGTCGGGACAGCCTATTTTACACCTTC.

This clonotype was seen a single time. The chain recombines TRBV30 with TRBJ1-2; the D gene is possibly TRBD1 (6 bases). This CDR3 region has 14 residues. The germline V gene has CDR1 GTSNPN and CDR2 SVGIG (reference sequence). V lost 7 bases, J lost 7 bases, and 22 bases lay in between. CDR3 nucleotides: TGTGCCTCCAGTACCGGGACACCCAGCGGTGGCTACACCTTC. It translates to CASSTGTPSGGYTF.

This clonotype turned up a few times. The chain is built from TRBV6-1 and TRBJ2-5, with unresolved D. The DNA end is a closer match to TRBJ2-7, so the J assignment may be wrong. This CDR3 has 11 amino acids. Germline V gives CDR1 MNHNS, CDR2 SASEGT. The CDR3 DNA is TGTGCCAGCAGTGATAGTGGCGAGCAGTACTTC. It encodes CASSDSGEQYF.

The rearrangement joins TRBV12-3 or TRBV12-4 to TRBJ1-2; D ambiguous. The CDR3 runs to 13 residues. The V and J ends lost 5 bases and 4 bases respectively, with 11 bases between them. The CDR3 DNA follows: TGTGCCAGCAGTCTAGACGCGCCCTATGGCTACACCTTC. Its protein product is CASSLDAPYGYTF.

The table lists this clonotype with a few counts. This sequence joins TRBV7-9 and TRBJ2-1; D remains ambiguous. The CDR3 totals 12 residues. The germline gives CDR1 SEHNR, CDR2 FQNEAQ (reference sequence). The V end lost 5 bases, the J end lost 5 bases, and 7 bases lay between the germline ends. CDR3 protein: CASSQLHNEQFF. In nucleotides, the CDR3 is TGTGCCAGCAGCCAACTCCACAATGAGCAGTTCTTC.

Only a few counts were recorded for this clonotype. The V gene is TRBV3-1, the J gene TRBJ1-1, with D possibly being TRBD1 (6 bases). V lost 0 bases, J lost 11 bases, and 13 bases lay in between. Germline values: CDR1 LGHDT, CDR2 YNNKEL (reference sequence). The CDR3 loop spans 13 amino acids. The CDR3 here is CASSQDLGGAAFF. Here the CDR3 DNA reads TGTGCCAGCAGCCAAGACCTGGGGGGGGCGGCTTTCTTT. Supplemented by reference TRBV3-1 and TRBJ1-1, the full variable domain reads DTAVSQTPKYLVTQMGNDKSIKCEQNLGHDTMYWYKQDSKKFLKIMFSYNNKELIINETVPNRFSPKSPDKAHLNLHINSLELGDSAVYFCASSQDLGGAAFFGQGTRLTVV.

There are a few counts of this clonotype. The chain is built from TRBV7-9 and TRBJ2-7, with 8 bases lining up with TRBD1. The length of the CDR3 is 15 residues. Germline V gives CDR1 SEHNR, CDR2 FQNEAQ (reference sequence). The junction had 6 bases not matched to a gene; V was cut back by 3 bases and J by 2 bases. The CDR3 DNA sequence: TGTGCCAGCAGCTTCCCGGGACAGGCTGCCTACGAGCAGTACTTC. Translating gives CASSFPGQAAYEQYF.

The CDR3 DNA reads as TGTGCCAGCAGTGAAGCGGGGAAGGGGCAGTTCTTC. Translating gives CASSEAGKGQFF. This rearrangement joins TRBV2 to TRBJ2-1; D ambiguous. Germline V CDR1 and CDR2: SNHLY, FYNNEI. CDR3 length equals 12 residues. Trimming removed 0 bases at V and 12 bases at J, with 9 bases between.

The chain uses TRBV29-1 and TRBJ2-2; the D gene is possibly TRBD1 (6 bases). The V gene's germline CDR1 is SQVTM and CDR2 ANQGSEA. This CDR3 comprises 15 residues. Trimming removed 6 bases from V and 0 bases from J, with 14 bases in between. CDR3 bases: TGCAGCGTGAGCACAGGGTTCGCGAACACCGGGGAGCTGTTTTTT. Its protein is CSVSTGFANTGELFF.

V gene TRBV24-1 combines with J gene TRBJ2-1, with D perhaps matching TRBD1 (6 bases). Trimming removed 1 base from V and 5 bases from J, with 17 bases in between. Germline CDR1 KGHDR, CDR2 SFDVKD. The CDR3 sequence is 17 residues long. CDR3 DNA sequence: TGTGCCACCAGTGATTTAGGGACACCCAAGGGGGACAATGAGCAGTTCTTC. Protein sequence: CATSDLGTPKGDNEQFF.

The rearrangement uses TRBV6-5 and TRBJ2-3; TRBD2 agrees at 14 bases. Germline-derived CDR1 and CDR2 are MNHEY and SVGAGI. V shed 2 bases and J 2 bases; nucleotides not matched to a gene: 9. This CDR3 spans 19 amino acids. The CDR3, as DNA: TGTGCCAGCAGTTACCCGACTAGCGGGGGGGCCCCTAACACAGATACGCAGTATTTT. Translating gives CASSYPTSGGAPNTDTQYF.

This chain links TRBV4-3 with TRBJ2-1, with 11 bases that match TRBD1. Unmatched junction bases numbered 5, after V lost 1 base and J lost 6 bases. This CDR3 contains 16 residues. In germline, CDR1 is LGHNA, CDR2 YSLEER. CDR3 nucleotide sequence: TGCGCCAGCAGCCAAGCTCCGGGACAGGGGGGCAATGAGCAGTTCTTC. Translation gives CASSQAPGQGGNEQFF.

The V gene is TRBV4-1, the J gene TRBJ2-1, with TRBD2 identical over 13 bases. CDR1 is MGHRA, CDR2 YSYEKL, per germline. V was pared by 3 bases and J by 6 bases, with 8 bases of the junction left unmatched. The CDR3 runs 17 residues. CDR3 nucleotides: TGCGCCAGCAGCCACCTCTTAGGGACTAGCGGGATCAATGAGCAGTTCTTC. Its translation: CASSHLLGTSGINEQFF.

J is TRBJ2-3 and V is TRBV6-2 or TRBV6-3, with unresolved D. V gave up 2 bases and J gave up 1 base, with 7 bases separating them. Germline V gives CDR1 MNHEY, CDR2 SVGEGT. There are 14 residues in the CDR3. The CDR3 spells CASSYITGTDTQYF. Written as DNA, the CDR3 is TGTGCCAGCAGTTACATCACGGGCACAGATACGCAGTATTTT.

In its sample, this clonotype was seen once. The chain employs TRBV7-6 and TRBJ2-5; TRBD1 matches at 11 bases. The end of the DNA fits TRBJ2-4 better, so the J call may be wrong. Germline values: CDR1 SGHVS, CDR2 FNYEAQ. The CDR3 has 14 amino acids. The CDR3 sequence: CASSNRDRGNIQYF. The CDR3 DNA is TGTGCCAGCAGCAACCGGGACAGGGGGAACATTCAGTACTTC.

V and J are TRBV7-9 and TRBJ1-2; 10 nucleotides line up with TRBD1. J gave up 0 bases and V 4 bases, and 14 bases lay outside the gene matches. Germline CDR1 SEHNR, CDR2 FQNEAQ (reference sequence). This CDR3 has 19 residues. CDR3 amino acids: CASSSLVGTGAFANYGYTF. The DNA of the CDR3 is TGTGCCAGCAGCTCCCTTGTGGGGACAGGGGCCTTCGCTAACTATGGCTACACCTTC.